Given below is one TCR beta chain in context. What it recognizes is unknown. Amplification used 60 Vbeta primers and 13 Jbeta primers. The data were produced by immunoSEQ multiplex PCR, yet TCRdb's version contains in-frame clones alone and is incomplete. The sample yields some 99,000 clones, less than 80% seen once. This entry is derived from a study of cytomegalovirus exposure and HLA in healthy donors. The study, taken as a whole, reports: Per published accounts, TCR beta sequences correctly predicted the HLA-A and HLA-B alleles of most subjects.

CDR1 SGHAT and CDR2 FQNNGV come from the germline V gene. The CDR3 totals 16 residues. The V end lost 3 bases, the J end lost 0 bases, and 12 bases lay between the germline ends. What was sequenced was PBMCs. The rearrangement joins TRBV11-2 to TRBJ2-1, with D perhaps matching TRBD2 (6 bases). This TCR was recovered from a woman in her 50s in good health and CMV-seropositive. Written as DNA, the CDR3 is TGTGCCAGCAGCTTTACGCTAGCGAGCTCCTACAATGAGCAGTTCTTC. Translating it yields CASSFTLASSYNEQFF.